The entry that follows covers one TCR beta chain sequence. Sequenced by immunoSEQ multiplex PCR; TCRdb stores in-frame clones only, minus some. The table lists 180,000 or so clones, approximately 86% of them singletons, with roughly 3.4% in the top ten. This CDR3 is built from 15 residues. Germline-derived CDR1 and CDR2 are SGHTS and YDEGEE. With 0 bases removed from V and 0 bases from J, the gap between germline ends came to 7 bases. This specimen comes from a study of blood T cell repertoires in COVID-19. Study at large: Sample material is recorded as cDNA or gDNA derived from T cells, B-cell-depleted T cells, or PBMCs.

This receptor was obtained from a man between 65 and 79 years old with acute or convalescent COVID-19. The rearrangement uses TRBV5-8 and TRBJ1-3, with D possibly matching TRBD1 (5 bases). Material: peripheral blood. The CDR3 is CASSLAGGSGNTIYF. As DNA, the CDR3 is TGTGCCAGCAGCTTGGCCGGGGGCTCTGGAAACACCATATATTTT.